This entry lists 29 T cell receptor beta chains sequenced from one sample in a study of blood T cells in healthy people across ages. Primers used in a second PCR of roughly 7 to 12 cycles were a sample-barcoded 5' primer and a J-beta primer mix. In TCRdb, the 5' RACE reads were re-called with MiXCR into one record per CDR3 protein. Here the sample spans 800,000 or so distinct CDR3 sequences, approximately 65% being singletons. The source material was blood. These receptors all stem from a man aged 25-45 years in good health.

The V and J genes are TRBV7-2 and TRBJ2-7; D not certain. The CDR3 totals 14 residues. Germline CDR1 reads SGHTA; CDR2 reads FQGNSA. The V end was cut by 1 base, the J end by 3 bases, with 10 bases between. The CDR3 DNA reads as TGTGCCAGCAGCTTAGAGTTGTGGGGCTACGAGCAGTACTTC. It translates to CASSLELWGYEQYF.

V gene TRBV18 combines with J gene TRBJ2-3; perhaps TRBD1 as D (6 bases). V lost 1 base and J lost 6, with 17 bases in between. There are 16 residues in the CDR3. Germline V gene sequence: CDR1 KGHSH, CDR2 LQKENI. CDR3 loop: CASSPLAQGVMDTQYF. The CDR3 DNA reads TGTGCCAGCTCACCACTTGCACAGGGCGTGATGGATACGCAGTATTTT.

This clonotype was seen a handful of times. The genes are TRBV18 and TRBJ2-1; D ambiguous. CDR3 length: 13 amino acids. The germline V gene encodes CDR1 KGHSH and CDR2 LQKENI. The ends were cut back, 2 bases at V and 0 bases at J, with 2 bases in the middle. The CDR3 here is CASSPNSYNEQFF. The CDR3 DNA is TGTGCCAGCTCACCAAACTCCTACAATGAGCAGTTCTTC.

The chain is built from TRBV29-1 and TRBJ1-2, with D tentatively TRBD1 (5 bases). Germline V CDR1 and CDR2: SQVTM, ANQGSEA. V dropped 4 bases and J dropped 6 bases, with 12 bases sitting between them. The CDR3 length is 12 residues. The CDR3 here is CSVVLGPNGYTF. Here the CDR3 DNA reads TGCAGCGTTGTGTTGGGGCCGAATGGCTACACCTTC.

The V and J genes are TRBV20-1 and TRBJ2-7; 7 bases agree with TRBD2. J was trimmed by 3 bases and V by 0 bases; bases with no gene match: 8. The CDR3 extends over 15 amino acids. Germline assignment: CDR1 DFQATT and CDR2 SNEGSKA (reference sequence). This CDR3 reads CSARDLAGENYEQYF. The CDR3, as DNA: TGCAGTGCTAGAGATCTGGCGGGGGAGAACTACGAGCAGTACTTC.

The chain couples TRBV7-9 to TRBJ2-5; D could derive from TRBD1 or TRBD2 (5 bases each). V shed 7 bases and J shed 0 bases, with 18 bases lying between them. The CDR3 contains 16 residues. Germline-derived CDR1 and CDR2 are SEHNR and FQNEAQ (reference sequence). This CDR3 reads CASIPWGRDDQETQYF. CDR3 in DNA: TGTGCCAGCATCCCCTGGGGCCGGGACGACCAAGAGACCCAGTACTTC. The variable domain in full, completed from reference TRBV7-9 and TRBJ2-5, reads DTGVSQNPRHKITKRGQNVTFRCDPISEHNRLYWYRQTLGQGPEFLTYFQNEAQLEKSRLLSDRFSAERPKGSFSTLEIQRTEQGDSAMYLCASIPWGRDDQETQYFGPGTRLLVL.

The chain carries TRBV7-9 and TRBJ2-7; perhaps D is TRBD1 or TRBD2 (5 bases each). The germline gives CDR1 SEHNR, CDR2 FQNEAQ (reference sequence). This CDR3 comprises 11 residues. Between the trimmed V and J ends, which lost 11 bases and 3 bases, there was a span of 11 bases. Written as DNA, the CDR3 is TGTGCCGCGGAGAGGGGCTACGAGCAGTACTTC. As protein: CAAERGYEQYF.

This clonotype is a singleton in its sample. Its ends do not fully match the called genes, so a read error is possible. The chain recombines TRBV7-3 with TRBJ2-5, with D perhaps matching TRBD1 or TRBD2 (6 bases each). The CDR3 has 13 residues. Germline CDR1 and CDR2: SGHTA and FQGTGA. This chain's CDR3 is CASSLTQGGTQYF. In nucleotides, the CDR3 is TGTGCCAGCAGCCTAACACAGGGAGGGACCCAGTACTTC.

The J gene is TRBJ2-3, the V gene TRBV7-9; D is perhaps TRBD1 (6 bases). The germline V gene encodes CDR1 SEHNR and CDR2 FQNEAQ (reference sequence). The CDR3 covers 16 residues. Trimming pared 3 bases from V and 2 bases from J, leaving 15 bases between. CDR3 region: CASSFGTPGITDTQYF. The CDR3 bases are TGTGCCAGCAGCTTCGGGACACCAGGCATCACAGATACGCAGTATTTT.

This clonotype was seen a few times. J is TRBJ2-6 and V is TRBV21-1; the table's D call, TRBD1, has no DNA check behind it. TRBV21-1 constitutes a pseudogene. The length of the CDR3 is 18 residues. CDR3 nucleotides: TGTGCCAGCAGCAAAGTTGGCAGGGGGCAAGATGGGGCCAACGTCCTGACTTTC. This encodes CASSKVGRGQDGANVLTF.

The genes are TRBV7-2 and TRBJ1-5; 7 bases fit TRBD1. This CDR3 is built from 16 residues. J lost 2 bases, V lost 5 bases, and 9 bases had no gene match. The germline V gene encodes CDR1 SGHTA and CDR2 FQGNSA. The CDR3 region is CASSEKEGARNQPQHF. CDR3 DNA: TGTGCCAGCAGCGAAAAAGAGGGGGCCCGCAATCAGCCCCAGCATTTT.

The chain employs TRBV2 and TRBJ2-4; 9 positions agree with TRBD1. The DNA end lines up better with TRBJ2-5; the J call may be wrong. Germline assignment: CDR1 SNHLY and CDR2 FYNNEI. This CDR3 comprises 18 residues. The CDR3 loop is CASSLSPPGTGFVETQYF. The CDR3 DNA reads TGTGCCAGCAGTCTAAGTCCTCCCGGGACAGGGTTCGTGGAGACCCAGTACTTC.

The sample holds a few counts of this clonotype. The rearrangement links TRBV9 to TRBJ2-1, with 9 bases matching TRBD1. Germline V gene lookup returns CDR1 SGDLS and CDR2 YYNGEE. The CDR3 covers 20 residues. The trim removed 3 bases at V and 5 bases at J, leaving 21 bases unmatched. This chain's CDR3 is CASSGQLIRGQGDSHNEQFF. CDR3 DNA: TGTGCCAGCAGCGGACAGCTTATTAGGGGACAGGGCGACAGTCACAATGAGCAGTTCTTC.

The V and J genes are TRBV10-3 and TRBJ1-6; D is possibly TRBD1 (6 bases). The CDR3 contains 15 residues. Trimming removed 0 bases at V and 7 bases at J, with 10 bases between. Looked up from germline, CDR1 is ENHRY and CDR2 is SYGVKD. The CDR3 DNA is TGTGCCATCAGTGAGTCTAGGACAGCCAATTCACCCCTCCACTTT. Its protein product is CAISESRTANSPLHF.

This clonotype was observed a single time. The chain couples TRBV2 to TRBJ2-5, with D possibly TRBD1 on 5 matching bases. The ends were cut back, 0 bases at V and 2 bases at J, with 7 bases in the middle. This CDR3 comprises 14 residues. Germline CDR1 reads SNHLY; CDR2 reads FYNNEI. The CDR3 region has the DNA TGTGCCAGCAGTGAAGCGGGGCCTCAAGAGACCCAGTACTTC. This translates into CASSEAGPQETQYF.

This sequence joins TRBV29-1 and TRBJ2-7, with D tentatively TRBD1 (6 bases). Trimming removed 5 bases at V and 2 bases at J, with 16 bases between. Germline V gene lookup returns CDR1 SQVTM and CDR2 ANQGSEA. This CDR3 has 14 amino acids. CDR3 residues: CSVTTGQFPYEQYF. CDR3 DNA: TGCAGCGTTACGACCGGACAGTTCCCCTACGAGCAGTACTTC.

The rearrangement uses TRBV5-1 and TRBJ1-2; 8 nucleotides align to TRBD1. There are 14 residues in the CDR3. V lost 3 bases and J lost 7; bases outside the gene matches: 8. The germline CDR1 and CDR2 sequences are SGHRS and YFSETQ. The CDR3 region is CASSSGQAAGGYTF. In nucleotides, the CDR3 is TGCGCCAGCAGCTCGGGACAGGCCGCGGGTGGCTACACCTTC.

This clonotype has just a few counts. The chain joins TRBV10-2 to TRBJ2-1, with TRBD1 identical over 10 bases. The CDR3 is 16 amino acids. CDR1 and CDR2 from the germline V gene are WSHSY and SAAADI. The V and J ends lost 8 bases and 2 bases, in that order; junction bases with no gene match: 9. The CDR3 here is CASGNRGQGPYNEQFF. CDR3 coding DNA: TGCGCCAGCGGAAACAGGGGACAGGGGCCCTACAATGAGCAGTTCTTC.

The chain employs TRBV7-2 and TRBJ2-1, with D hard to call. The length of the CDR3 is 15 residues. Germline V CDR1 and CDR2: SGHTA, FQGNSA. Trimming cost V 2 bases and J 1 base, with 9 bases left between them. CDR3 in DNA: TGTGCCAGCAGCTTAATAGAACAGTCCTACAATGAGCAGTTCTTC. Encoded protein: CASSLIEQSYNEQFF.

V usage is TRBV12-3 or TRBV12-4 and J usage is TRBJ2-7; D may be TRBD1 (5 bases). The CDR3 length is 13 residues. V gave up 2 bases and J gave up 7 bases, with 12 bases separating them. The CDR3 protein is CASSLPGINEQYF. The CDR3 nucleotides are TGTGCCAGCAGTTTACCAGGGATTAATGAGCAGTACTTC.

V and J are TRBV6-5 and TRBJ2-7, with unresolved D. This CDR3 is 14 amino acids long. Germline V gene lookup returns CDR1 MNHEY and CDR2 SVGAGI. Trimming left V 5 bases short and J 0 bases short, with 11 bases between. The DNA of the CDR3 is TGTGCCAGCAGTGCCCGGACGGCCTCCTACGAGCAGTACTTC. It encodes CASSARTASYEQYF.

V is TRBV7-2 and J is TRBJ2-5; TRBD1 matches at 8 bases. CDR3 length equals 15 residues. With V trimmed by 0 bases and J by 7 bases, 7 bases remained unmatched. CDR1 and CDR2 (germline): SGHTA, FQGNSA. As DNA, the CDR3 is TGTGCCAGCAGCTTAGCGCTCAGGGGGCTAGGGACCCAGTACTTC. It yields the protein CASSLALRGLGTQYF.

The chain is built from TRBV12-3 or TRBV12-4 and TRBJ1-5, with D unclear. The V and J ends lost 3 bases and 0 bases respectively, with 9 bases between them. This CDR3 region has 15 residues. CDR3 sequence reads: CASSFGGNSNQPQHF. The DNA for the CDR3 is TGTGCCAGCAGTTTTGGAGGAAATAGCAATCAGCCCCAGCATTTT.

CDR3 in amino acids: CASKPRDRELGQPQHF. DNA of the CDR3: TGTGCCAGTAAACCACGGGACAGGGAGCTAGGGCAGCCCCAGCATTTT. The gene calls are TRBV6-2 or TRBV6-3 and TRBJ1-5, with 9 bases aligning to TRBD1. The germline V gene has CDR1 MNHEY and CDR2 SVGEGT. The V gene end was trimmed by 9 bases and the J gene end by 7 bases; junction bases not matched to a gene: 16. This CDR3 has 16 residues.

This sequence joins TRBV4-3 and TRBJ2-3, with 9 bases that match TRBD2. There are 19 residues in the CDR3. V dropped 0 bases and J dropped 2; count of bases not matched to a gene: 12. Germline CDR1 is LGHNA and CDR2 is YSLEER. The CDR3 nucleotides are TGCGCCAGCAGCCAAGAAGGGCTAGCGGGGTTTGCATCCACAGATACGCAGTATTTT. It specifies CASSQEGLAGFASTDTQYF.

This clonotype was recorded only once. CDR3 DNA sequence: TGTGCCAGCAGTCCCCGACTGACTGGAGGGGAGTATTTT. Its protein is CASSPRLTGGEYF. The rearrangement joins TRBV27 to TRBJ2-3, with a weak D call TRBD2 (6 bases). The CDR3 consists of 13 residues. The V end lost 5 bases, the J end lost 13 bases, and 19 bases lay between the germline ends. Germline CDR1 MNHEY, CDR2 SMNVEV (reference sequence).

The gene calls are TRBV12-3 or TRBV12-4 and TRBJ2-1, with D perhaps TRBD1 (6 bases). Deletions cut 5 bases from V and 3 bases from J, with 11 bases between. This CDR3 contains 14 residues. The CDR3 nucleotides are TGTGCCAGCAGTCTTGCCAGGGGCTACAATGAGCAGTTCTTC. As protein: CASSLARGYNEQFF.

This sequence joins TRBV27 and TRBJ1-2; a weak D match, TRBD1 (6 bases). Germline CDR1 and CDR2: MNHEY and SMNVEV (reference sequence). The CDR3 contains 13 residues. This chain's CDR3 is CASRGGRAYGYTF. In DNA, the CDR3 is TGTGCGTCTAGGGGGGGGCGCGCCTATGGCTACACCTTC.

This clonotype was detected only once. J is TRBJ2-3 and V is TRBV27; D perhaps matches TRBD1 (5 bases). Germline CDR1 is MNHEY and CDR2 is SMNVEV (reference sequence). The V and J ends lost 5 bases and 6 bases respectively, with 18 bases between them. The CDR3 runs 15 residues. The CDR3 protein is CASSPPGHYRDTQYF. CDR3 DNA: TGTGCCAGCAGTCCCCCCGGACACTATCGGGATACGCAGTATTTT.